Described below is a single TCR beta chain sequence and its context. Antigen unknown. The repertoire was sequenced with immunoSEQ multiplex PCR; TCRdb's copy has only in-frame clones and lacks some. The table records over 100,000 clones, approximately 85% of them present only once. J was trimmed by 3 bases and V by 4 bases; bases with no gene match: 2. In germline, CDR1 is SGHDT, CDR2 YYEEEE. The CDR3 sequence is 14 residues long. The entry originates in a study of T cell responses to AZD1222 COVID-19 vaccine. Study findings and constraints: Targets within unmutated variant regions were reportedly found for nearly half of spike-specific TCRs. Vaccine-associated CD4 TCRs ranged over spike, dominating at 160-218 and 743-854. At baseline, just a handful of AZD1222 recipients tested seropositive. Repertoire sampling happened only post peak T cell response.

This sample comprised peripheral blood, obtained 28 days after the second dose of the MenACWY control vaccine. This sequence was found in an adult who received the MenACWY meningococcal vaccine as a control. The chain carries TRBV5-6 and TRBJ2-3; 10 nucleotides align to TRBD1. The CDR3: CASSGGQGTDTQYF. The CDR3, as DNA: TGTGCCAGCAGCGGGGGACAGGGGACAGATACGCAGTATTTT.